This T cell receptor (beta chain) was recorded in a study of cytomegalovirus exposure and HLA in healthy donors. In this sample, this clone turned up once. The CDR3 runs 15 residues. Trimming removed 6 bases from V and 10 bases from J; junction bases left unmatched: 12. Germline assignment: CDR1 SGHAT and CDR2 FQNNGV. Primers: 60 Vbeta forward and 13 Jbeta reverse. Assay used: immunoSEQ multiplex PCR; TCRdb lists only in-frame clones, some missing. The sample records some 100,000 clones, 84% being singletons. V and J are TRBV11-2 and TRBJ2-1; 10 positions agree with TRBD2. The sequencing input was PBMCs. This clonotype originated in a young woman in good health and CMV-seronegative. Written as DNA, the CDR3 is TGTGCCAGCAGTATCGGGCTAGCGGGAGTAAGCGAGCAGTTCTTC. Translated: CASSIGLAGVSEQFF.